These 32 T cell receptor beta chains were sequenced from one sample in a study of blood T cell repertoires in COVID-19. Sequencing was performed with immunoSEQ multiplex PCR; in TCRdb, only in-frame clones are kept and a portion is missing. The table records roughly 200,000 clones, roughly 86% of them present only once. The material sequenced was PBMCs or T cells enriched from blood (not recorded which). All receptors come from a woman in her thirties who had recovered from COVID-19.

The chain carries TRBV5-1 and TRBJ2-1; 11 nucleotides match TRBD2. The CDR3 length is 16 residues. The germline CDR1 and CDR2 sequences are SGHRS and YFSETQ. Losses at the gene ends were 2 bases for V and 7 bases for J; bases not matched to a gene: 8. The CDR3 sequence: CASSFPNSGRGNEQFF. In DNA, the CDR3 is TGCGCCAGCAGCTTCCCGAATAGCGGGAGGGGGAATGAGCAGTTCTTC.

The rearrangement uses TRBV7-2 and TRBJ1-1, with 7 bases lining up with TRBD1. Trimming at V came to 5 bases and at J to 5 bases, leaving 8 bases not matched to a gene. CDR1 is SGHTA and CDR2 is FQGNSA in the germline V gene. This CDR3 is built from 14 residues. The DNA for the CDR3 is TGTGCCAGCAGCACCCGACAGGGAGGAACTGAAGCTTTCTTT. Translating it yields CASSTRQGGTEAFF.

In DNA form, the CDR3 reads TGTGCCAGCAGCTTCGAGGGCCGAAGCAATGAGCAGTTCTTC. This translates into CASSFEGRSNEQFF. The genes are TRBV7-9 and TRBJ2-1; D is perhaps TRBD2 (5 bases). V lost 3 bases and J 6 bases, leaving 12 bases between the germline ends. This CDR3 is built from 14 residues. Looked up from germline, CDR1 is SEHNR and CDR2 is FQNEAQ (reference sequence).

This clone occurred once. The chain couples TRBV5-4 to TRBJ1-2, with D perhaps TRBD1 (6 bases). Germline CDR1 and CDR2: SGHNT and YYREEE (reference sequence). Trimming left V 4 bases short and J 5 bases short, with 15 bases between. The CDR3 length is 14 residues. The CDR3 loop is CASSLQDSAYGYTF. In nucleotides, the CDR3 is TGTGCCAGCAGCCTGCAGGACAGCGCTTATGGCTACACCTTC. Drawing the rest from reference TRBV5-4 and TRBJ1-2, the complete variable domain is ETGVTQSPTHLIKTRGQQVTLRCSSQSGHNTVSWYQQALGQGPQFIFQYYREEENGRGNFPPRFSGLQFPNYSSELNVNALELDDSALYLCASSLQDSAYGYTFGSGTRLTVV.

CDR3 coding DNA: TGCGCCAGCAGCCCCGTAGCGCGCACAGATACGCAGTATTTT. Its translation is CASSPVARTDTQYF. This chain links TRBV4-1 with TRBJ2-3, with D possibly TRBD2 on 5 matching bases. CDR1 is MGHRA and CDR2 is YSYEKL in the germline V gene. CDR3 size: 14 residues. Trimming stripped 4 bases from V and 1 base from J, with 9 bases between.

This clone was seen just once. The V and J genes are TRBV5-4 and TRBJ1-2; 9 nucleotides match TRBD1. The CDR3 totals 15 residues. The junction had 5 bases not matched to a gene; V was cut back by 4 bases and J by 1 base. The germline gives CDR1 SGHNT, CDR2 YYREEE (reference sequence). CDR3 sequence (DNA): TGTGCCAGCAGCGGACGGACAGGGGATAACTATGGCTACACCTTC. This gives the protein CASSGRTGDNYGYTF. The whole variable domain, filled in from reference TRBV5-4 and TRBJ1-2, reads ETGVTQSPTHLIKTRGQQVTLRCSSQSGHNTVSWYQQALGQGPQFIFQYYREEENGRGNFPPRFSGLQFPNYSSELNVNALELDDSALYLCASSGRTGDNYGYTFGSGTRLTVV.

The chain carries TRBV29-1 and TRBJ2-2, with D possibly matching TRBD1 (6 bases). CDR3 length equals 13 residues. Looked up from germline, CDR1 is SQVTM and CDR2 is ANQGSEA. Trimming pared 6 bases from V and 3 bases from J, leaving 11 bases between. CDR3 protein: CSVHRADTGELFF. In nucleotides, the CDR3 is TGCAGCGTGCACAGGGCGGACACCGGGGAGCTGTTTTTT.

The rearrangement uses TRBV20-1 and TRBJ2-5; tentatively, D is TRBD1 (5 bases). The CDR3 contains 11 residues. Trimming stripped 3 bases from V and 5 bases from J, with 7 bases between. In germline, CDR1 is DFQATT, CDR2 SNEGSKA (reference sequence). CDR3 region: CSASKGETQYF. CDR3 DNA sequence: TGCAGTGCTAGCAAGGGGGAGACCCAGTACTTC.

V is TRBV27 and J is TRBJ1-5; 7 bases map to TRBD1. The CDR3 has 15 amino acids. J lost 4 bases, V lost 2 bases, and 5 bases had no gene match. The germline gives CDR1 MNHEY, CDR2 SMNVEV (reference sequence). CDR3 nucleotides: TGTGCCAGCAGTTTAAACAGGGGCCTTAATCAGCCCCAGCATTTT. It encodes CASSLNRGLNQPQHF.

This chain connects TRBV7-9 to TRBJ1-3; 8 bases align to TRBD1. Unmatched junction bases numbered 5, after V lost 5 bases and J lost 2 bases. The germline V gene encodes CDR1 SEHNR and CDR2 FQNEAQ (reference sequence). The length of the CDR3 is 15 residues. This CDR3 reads CASSIGQGAGNTIYF. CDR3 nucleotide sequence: TGTGCCAGCAGCATCGGACAGGGAGCTGGAAACACCATATATTTT.

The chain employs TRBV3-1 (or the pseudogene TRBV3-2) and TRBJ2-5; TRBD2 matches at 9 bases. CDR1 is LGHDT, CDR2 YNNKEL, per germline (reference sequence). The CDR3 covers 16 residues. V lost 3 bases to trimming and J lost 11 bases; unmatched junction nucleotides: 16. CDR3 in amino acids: CASSQEAWGGRALQYF. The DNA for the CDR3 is TGTGCCAGCAGCCAGGAGGCATGGGGCGGGAGGGCCCTGCAGTACTTC.

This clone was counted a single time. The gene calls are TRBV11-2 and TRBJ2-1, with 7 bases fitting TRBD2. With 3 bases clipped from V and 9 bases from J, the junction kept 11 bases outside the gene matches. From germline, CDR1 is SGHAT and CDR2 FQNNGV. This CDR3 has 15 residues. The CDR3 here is CASSLIRGVVFEQFF. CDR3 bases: TGTGCCAGCAGCTTGATCCGGGGGGTTGTTTTTGAGCAGTTCTTC.

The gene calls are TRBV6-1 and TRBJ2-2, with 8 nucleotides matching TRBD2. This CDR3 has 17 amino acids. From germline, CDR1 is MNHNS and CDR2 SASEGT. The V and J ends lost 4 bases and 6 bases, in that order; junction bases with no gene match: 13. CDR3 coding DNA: TGTGCCAGCAGTGGGGTGTCGGGACTAGATAAGCCCGGGGAGCTGTTTTTT. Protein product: CASSGVSGLDKPGELFF.

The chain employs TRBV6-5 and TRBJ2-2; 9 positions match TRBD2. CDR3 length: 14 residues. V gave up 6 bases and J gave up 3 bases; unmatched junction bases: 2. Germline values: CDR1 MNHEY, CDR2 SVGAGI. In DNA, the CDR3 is TGTGCCAGCAGGGGCGGGAGGGACACCGGGGAGCTGTTTTTT. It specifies CASRGGRDTGELFF.

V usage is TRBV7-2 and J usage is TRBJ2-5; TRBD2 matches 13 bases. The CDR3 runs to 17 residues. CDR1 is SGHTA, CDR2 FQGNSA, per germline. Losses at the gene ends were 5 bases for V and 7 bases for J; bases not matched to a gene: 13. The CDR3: CASSPRLAGGRGGTQYF. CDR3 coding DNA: TGTGCCAGCAGCCCCCGACTAGCGGGAGGCCGTGGAGGGACCCAGTACTTC.

As DNA, the CDR3 is TGTGCCAGCAGCACCGGGACTAGCGGGAGATACGAGCAGTACTTC. Protein product: CASSTGTSGRYEQYF. The V gene is TRBV21-1, the J gene TRBJ2-7; TRBD2, the table's D call, was not compared with the DNA. TRBV21-1 is marked as a pseudogene. CDR3 length equals 15 residues.

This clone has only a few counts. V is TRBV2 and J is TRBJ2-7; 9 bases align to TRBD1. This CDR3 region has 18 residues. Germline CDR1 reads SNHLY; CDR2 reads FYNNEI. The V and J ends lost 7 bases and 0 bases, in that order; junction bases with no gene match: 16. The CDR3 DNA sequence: TGTGCCAGCAAATCTCCGAACAACAGGGGGCAAGGCTCCTACGAGCAGTACTTC. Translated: CASKSPNNRGQGSYEQYF.

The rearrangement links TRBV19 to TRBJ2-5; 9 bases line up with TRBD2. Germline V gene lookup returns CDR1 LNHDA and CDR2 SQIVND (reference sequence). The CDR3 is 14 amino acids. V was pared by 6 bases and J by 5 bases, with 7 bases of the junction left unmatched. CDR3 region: CASRPSGGPETQYF. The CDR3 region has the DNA TGTGCCAGTAGACCAAGCGGGGGGCCGGAGACCCAGTACTTC.

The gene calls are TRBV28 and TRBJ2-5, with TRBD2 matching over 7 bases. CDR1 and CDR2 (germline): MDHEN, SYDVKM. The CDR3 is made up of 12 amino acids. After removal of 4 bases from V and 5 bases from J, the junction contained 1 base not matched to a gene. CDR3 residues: CASSWGGETQYF. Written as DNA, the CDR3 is TGTGCCAGCAGTTGGGGGGGGGAGACCCAGTACTTC.

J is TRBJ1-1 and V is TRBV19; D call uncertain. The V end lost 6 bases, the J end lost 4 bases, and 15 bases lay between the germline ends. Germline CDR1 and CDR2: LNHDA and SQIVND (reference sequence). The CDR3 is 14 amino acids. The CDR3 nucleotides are TGTGCCAGTAGCCACCGGGGAGGGCTCACTGAAGCTTTCTTT. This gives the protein CASSHRGGLTEAFF.

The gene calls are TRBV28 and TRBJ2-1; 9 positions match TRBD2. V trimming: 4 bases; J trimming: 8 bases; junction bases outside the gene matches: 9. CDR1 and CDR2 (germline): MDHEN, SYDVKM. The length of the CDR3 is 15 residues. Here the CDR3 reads CASSSLAGPADEQFF. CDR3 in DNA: TGTGCCAGCAGTTCCCTAGCGGGACCGGCTGATGAGCAGTTCTTC. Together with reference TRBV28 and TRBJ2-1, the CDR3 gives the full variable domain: DVKVTQSSRYLVKRTGEKVFLECVQDMDHENMFWYRQDPGLGLRLIYFSYDVKMKEKGDIPEGYSVSREKKERFSLILESASTNQTSMYLCASSSLAGPADEQFFGPGTRLTVL.

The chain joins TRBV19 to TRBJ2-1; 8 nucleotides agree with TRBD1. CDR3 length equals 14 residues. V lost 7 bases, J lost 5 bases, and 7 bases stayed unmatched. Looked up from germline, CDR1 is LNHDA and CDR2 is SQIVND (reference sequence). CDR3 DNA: TGTGCCAGTATTGCCAGGGGGCGGGACAATGAGCAGTTCTTC. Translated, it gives CASIARGRDNEQFF. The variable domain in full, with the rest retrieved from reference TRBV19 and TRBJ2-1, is DGGITQSPKYLFRKEGQNVTLSCEQNLNHDAMYWYRQDPGQGLRLIYYSQIVNDFQKGDIAEGYSVSREKKESFPLTVTSAQKNPTAFYLCASIARGRDNEQFFGPGTRLTVL.

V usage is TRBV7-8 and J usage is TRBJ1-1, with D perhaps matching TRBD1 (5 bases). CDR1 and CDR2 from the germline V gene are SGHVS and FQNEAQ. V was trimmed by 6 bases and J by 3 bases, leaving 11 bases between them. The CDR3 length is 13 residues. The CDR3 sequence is CASSIIGDTEAFF. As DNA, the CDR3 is TGTGCCAGCAGTATAATAGGGGACACTGAAGCTTTCTTT.

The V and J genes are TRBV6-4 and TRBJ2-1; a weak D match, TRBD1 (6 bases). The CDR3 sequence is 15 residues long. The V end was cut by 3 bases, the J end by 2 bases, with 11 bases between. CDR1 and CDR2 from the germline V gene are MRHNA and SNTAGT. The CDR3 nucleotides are TGTGCCAGCAGTGAAGCCGGGACAACCTACAATGAGCAGTTCTTC. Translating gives CASSEAGTTYNEQFF.

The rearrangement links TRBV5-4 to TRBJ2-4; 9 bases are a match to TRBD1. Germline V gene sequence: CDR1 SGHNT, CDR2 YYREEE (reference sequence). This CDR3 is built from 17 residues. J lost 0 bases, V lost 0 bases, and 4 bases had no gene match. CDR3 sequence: CASSLGGTGRAKNIQYF. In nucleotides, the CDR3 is TGTGCCAGCAGCTTGGGGGGGACAGGGAGAGCCAAAAACATTCAGTACTTC.

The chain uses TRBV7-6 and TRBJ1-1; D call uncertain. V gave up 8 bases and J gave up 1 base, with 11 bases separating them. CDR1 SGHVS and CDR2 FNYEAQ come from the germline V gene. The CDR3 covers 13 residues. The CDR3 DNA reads TGTGCCAGCCGTCGGGATCAGAACACTGAAGCTTTCTTT. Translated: CASRRDQNTEAFF.

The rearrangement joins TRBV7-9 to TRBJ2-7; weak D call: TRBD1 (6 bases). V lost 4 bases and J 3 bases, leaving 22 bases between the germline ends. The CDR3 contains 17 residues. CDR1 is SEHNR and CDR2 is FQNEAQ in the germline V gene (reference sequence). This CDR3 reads CASSSIPIGQSNYEQYF. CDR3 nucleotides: TGTGCCAGCAGCTCAATACCCATAGGACAGTCCAACTACGAGCAGTACTTC.

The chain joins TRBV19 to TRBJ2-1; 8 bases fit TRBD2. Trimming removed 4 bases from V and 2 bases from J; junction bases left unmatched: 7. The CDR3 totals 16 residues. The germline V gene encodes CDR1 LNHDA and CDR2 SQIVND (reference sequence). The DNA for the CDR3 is TGTGCCAGTAGTACCCACCTCGGGAGGGCCTACAATGAGCAGTTCTTC. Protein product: CASSTHLGRAYNEQFF.

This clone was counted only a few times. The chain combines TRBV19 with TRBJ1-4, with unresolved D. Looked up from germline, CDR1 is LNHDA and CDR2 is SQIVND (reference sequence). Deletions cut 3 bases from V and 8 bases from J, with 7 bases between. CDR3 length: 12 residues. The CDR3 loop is CASSIPREKLFF. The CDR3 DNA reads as TGTGCCAGTAGTATTCCGAGAGAAAAACTGTTTTTT.

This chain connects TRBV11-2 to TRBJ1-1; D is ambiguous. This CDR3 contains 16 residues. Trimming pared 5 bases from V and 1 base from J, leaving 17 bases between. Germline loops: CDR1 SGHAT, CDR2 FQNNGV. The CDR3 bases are TGTGCCAGCAGCCATGCTGGCAGAACGGGGAACACTGAAGCTTTCTTT. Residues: CASSHAGRTGNTEAFF. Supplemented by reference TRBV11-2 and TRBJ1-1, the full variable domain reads EAGVAQSPRYKIIEKRQSVAFWCNPISGHATLYWYQQILGQGPKLLIQFQNNGVVDDSQLPKDRFSAERLKGVDSTLKIQPAKLEDSAVYLCASSHAGRTGNTEAFFGQGTRLTVV.

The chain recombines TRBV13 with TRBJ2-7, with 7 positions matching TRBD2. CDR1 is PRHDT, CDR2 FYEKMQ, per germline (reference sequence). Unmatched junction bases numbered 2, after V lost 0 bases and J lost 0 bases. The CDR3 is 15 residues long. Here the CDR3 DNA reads TGTGCCAGCAGCTTAGGGCGGGGGAGCTCCTACGAGCAGTACTTC. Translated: CASSLGRGSSYEQYF.

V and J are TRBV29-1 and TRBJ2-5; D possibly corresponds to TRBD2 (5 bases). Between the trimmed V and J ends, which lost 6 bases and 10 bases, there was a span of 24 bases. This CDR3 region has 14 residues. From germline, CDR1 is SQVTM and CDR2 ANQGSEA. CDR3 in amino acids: CSVALDSWRKGQYF. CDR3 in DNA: TGCAGCGTCGCCCTAGATTCATGGAGGAAAGGCCAGTACTTC.